What follows are 20 T cell receptor beta chains derived from one specimen sequenced in a study of cytomegalovirus exposure and HLA in healthy donors. The PCR contained 60 Vbeta and 13 Jbeta primers. Using immunoSEQ multiplex PCR, the repertoire was profiled, and TCRdb retains in-frame clones only, with some absent. This sample carries approximately 100,000 clones, 60% to 85% of them seen once, and the ten largest clones take about 5%. Material for sequencing was PBMCs. These receptors originate from a woman aged 35 to 49 in good health and CMV-seronegative.

This clone has only one observation. This chain links TRBV7-6 with TRBJ1-5, with TRBD1 matching 11 bases. This CDR3 spans 16 amino acids. The trim removed 5 bases at V and 0 bases at J, leaving 3 bases unmatched. Germline CDR1 and CDR2: SGHVS and FNYEAQ. The CDR3 loop reads CASSVGQGASNQPQHF. The CDR3 DNA reads as TGTGCCAGCAGCGTCGGACAGGGGGCTAGCAATCAGCCCCAGCATTTT.

This clone was recorded only once. The V call is TRBV4-1, the J call TRBJ1-1, with D unclear. Trimming removed 8 bases at V and 4 bases at J, with 17 bases between. CDR1 MGHRA and CDR2 YSYEKL come from the germline V gene. The CDR3 is 14 residues long. CDR3 region: CASGPWMASTEAFF. The CDR3 bases are TGCGCCAGCGGCCCCTGGATGGCTAGCACTGAAGCTTTCTTT.

This clone was seen only once. V usage is TRBV6-5 and J usage is TRBJ2-1; TRBD2 might be the D (6 bases). The CDR3 consists of 15 residues. V was trimmed by 5 bases and J by 1 base, leaving 12 bases between them. Germline V gives CDR1 MNHEY, CDR2 SVGAGI. The CDR3 DNA sequence: TGTGCCAGCAGTCAGCGGGTCCCTTCCTACAATGAGCAGTTCTTC. It codes for CASSQRVPSYNEQFF.

The sample holds one count of this clone. The CDR3 sequence is CASSEETDWNGETQYF. In DNA form, the CDR3 reads TGTGCCAGCAGTGAGGAGACGGATTGGAATGGAGAGACCCAGTACTTC. V is TRBV2 and J is TRBJ2-5; D not certain. The germline V and J ends were trimmed by 3 bases and 4 bases, with 18 bases remaining between them. The CDR3 sequence is 16 residues long. The germline CDR1 and CDR2 sequences are SNHLY and FYNNEI. Full variable domain (outside the CDR3, taken from reference TRBV2 and TRBJ2-5): EPEVTQTPSHQVTQMGQEVILRCVPISNHLYFYWYRQILGQKVEFLVSFYNNEISEKSEIFDDQFSVERPDGSNFTLKIRSTKLEDSAMYFCASSEETDWNGETQYFGPGTRLLVL.

V is TRBV21-1 and J is TRBJ2-2; TRBD1 was called by the table and not checked on the DNA. TRBV21-1 is labeled a pseudogene. This CDR3 has 18 amino acids. CDR3 sequence: CASSKGGPGQANTGELFF. CDR3 bases: TGTGCCAGCAGCAAAGGAGGGCCGGGACAGGCGAACACCGGGGAGCTGTTTTTT.

V and J are TRBV19 and TRBJ1-5, with TRBD1 matching over 7 bases. This CDR3 is 13 amino acids long. The germline V gene has CDR1 LNHDA and CDR2 SQIVND (reference sequence). V gave up 5 bases and J gave up 6 bases; unmatched junction bases: 4. In DNA, the CDR3 is TGTGCCAGTAGTCGAGGGGGCTCTCAGCCCCAGCATTTT. Protein sequence: CASSRGGSQPQHF.

This clone showed up just a few times. The rearrangement links TRBV10-3 to TRBJ2-1, with 11 bases identical to TRBD2. Unmatched junction bases numbered 13, after V lost 8 bases and J lost 1 base. CDR3 length: 18 amino acids. Germline V gene sequence: CDR1 ENHRY, CDR2 SYGVKD. CDR3 sequence (DNA): TGTGCCATCGCGACGGATATTAGCGGGGGGGAATCCTACAATGAGCAGTTCTTC. Protein: CAIATDISGGESYNEQFF.

This chain links TRBV30 with TRBJ2-1, with a possible D match to TRBD1 (5 bases). The V gene's germline CDR1 is GTSNPN and CDR2 SVGIG (reference sequence). There are 13 residues in the CDR3. CDR3 amino acids: CAGLQAGHNEQFF. CDR3 DNA sequence: TGTGCGGGGCTGCAAGCTGGCCACAATGAGCAGTTCTTC.

V and J are TRBV6-1 and TRBJ1-5; unclear D gene. The CDR3 consists of 14 residues. V was cut by 6 bases and J by 4 bases, with 13 bases left in between. The germline V gene encodes CDR1 MNHNS and CDR2 SASEGT. The CDR3 sequence is CASSLTGGNQPQHF. The CDR3 region has the DNA TGTGCCAGCAGCCTCACCGGAGGGAATCAGCCCCAGCATTTT.

The rearrangement uses TRBV18 and TRBJ2-7; D is possibly TRBD1 (5 bases). This CDR3 has 14 residues. CDR1 is KGHSH, CDR2 LQKENI, per germline. V lost 1 base and J 2 bases, leaving 9 bases between the germline ends. The CDR3 sequence: CASSPLPGTYEQYF. The CDR3 coding sequence is TGTGCCAGCTCACCACTTCCAGGGACCTACGAGCAGTACTTC.

This chain uses TRBV2 with TRBJ2-7; no clear D gene. In germline, CDR1 is SNHLY, CDR2 FYNNEI. CDR3 length equals 12 residues. Trimming removed 4 bases from V and 4 bases from J, with 8 bases in between. CDR3 sequence reads: CASSGHEYEQYF. The CDR3 DNA sequence: TGTGCCAGCAGTGGACACGAGTACGAGCAGTACTTC.

This clone has only a few counts. This chain connects TRBV5-4 to TRBJ1-1; weak D call: TRBD1 (5 bases). V dropped 4 bases and J dropped 7 bases, with 11 bases sitting between them. The CDR3 has 12 amino acids. Looked up from germline, CDR1 is SGHNT and CDR2 is YYREEE (reference sequence). CDR3 loop: CASSRSGVEAFF. DNA for the CDR3: TGTGCCAGCAGCCGTTCGGGGGTTGAAGCTTTCTTT.

This clone appeared a few times. This chain links TRBV2 with TRBJ1-2; no firm D call. V shed 1 base and J shed 1 base, with 16 bases lying between them. Per the germline V gene, CDR1 is SNHLY and CDR2 is FYNNEI. The CDR3 loop spans 17 amino acids. The CDR3 region is CASSEGHLLGSNYGYTF. The CDR3 region has the DNA TGTGCCAGCAGTGAAGGGCACCTTCTGGGCAGTAACTATGGCTACACCTTC. Together with reference TRBV2 and TRBJ1-2, the CDR3 gives the full variable domain: EPEVTQTPSHQVTQMGQEVILRCVPISNHLYFYWYRQILGQKVEFLVSFYNNEISEKSEIFDDQFSVERPDGSNFTLKIRSTKLEDSAMYFCASSEGHLLGSNYGYTFGSGTRLTVV.

The V call is TRBV19, the J call TRBJ1-1; a possible D gene is TRBD1 (6 bases). In germline, CDR1 is LNHDA, CDR2 SQIVND (reference sequence). The CDR3 has 13 residues. The V and J ends lost 5 bases and 4 bases respectively, with 11 bases between them. For the CDR3, the DNA is TGTGCCAGTAGTCAACAGGGTATCACTGAAGCTTTCTTT. It translates to CASSQQGITEAFF.

V and J are TRBV4-1 and TRBJ2-7, with a possible D match to TRBD2 (5 bases). The V gene's germline CDR1 is MGHRA and CDR2 YSYEKL. There are 15 residues in the CDR3. V lost 1 base to trimming and J lost 5 bases, with 15 bases between them. In nucleotides, the CDR3 is TGCGCCAGCAGCCAAGGGGTCGGGGAGTACGACGAGCAGTACTTC. Residues: CASSQGVGEYDEQYF.

The rearrangement uses TRBV7-3 and TRBJ2-3, with D perhaps matching TRBD1 (6 bases). This CDR3 spans 14 amino acids. Trimming pared 5 bases from V and 3 bases from J, leaving 12 bases between. CDR1 is SGHTA and CDR2 is FQGTGA in the germline V gene. CDR3 protein: CASSPGAETDTQYF. CDR3 sequence (DNA): TGTGCCAGCAGCCCAGGGGCCGAGACAGATACGCAGTATTTT.

The chain couples TRBV6-6 to TRBJ1-1; D is unclear. The V end lost 6 bases, the J end lost 2 bases, and 7 bases lay between the germline ends. This CDR3 comprises 12 residues. Germline values: CDR1 MNHNY, CDR2 SVGAGI (reference sequence). The CDR3 sequence: CASSHKNTEAFF. CDR3 in DNA: TGTGCCAGCAGCCACAAAAACACTGAAGCTTTCTTT.

The chain couples TRBV5-6 to TRBJ2-5; 8 bases line up with TRBD2. The junction had 11 bases not matched to a gene; V was cut back by 4 bases and J by 0 bases. This CDR3 has 17 residues. The V gene's germline CDR1 is SGHDT and CDR2 YYEEEE. The CDR3 protein is CASSRRVSGKYQETQYF. CDR3 sequence (DNA): TGTGCCAGCAGCCGACGTGTTAGCGGGAAGTACCAAGAGACCCAGTACTTC.

The V and J genes are TRBV29-1 and TRBJ2-5; TRBD1 aligns across 9 bases. The assigned J gene may be wrong: the sequence end matches TRBJ2-7 better. The CDR3 covers 13 residues. Germline-derived CDR1 and CDR2 are SQVTM and ANQGSEA. This CDR3 reads CSVGDRDSYEQYF. Here the CDR3 DNA reads TGCAGCGTTGGGGACAGGGACTCCTACGAGCAGTACTTC.

This clone was seen a few times. The chain combines TRBV6-6 with TRBJ1-1; 7 nucleotides agree with TRBD1. Germline lookup yields CDR1 MNHNY and CDR2 SVGAGI (reference sequence). V lost 5 bases, J lost 1 base, and 7 bases stayed unmatched. The CDR3 runs 15 residues. The CDR3 loop reads CASSKGGAGNTEAFF. CDR3 DNA: TGTGCCAGCAGTAAAGGGGGCGCGGGGAACACTGAAGCTTTCTTT.